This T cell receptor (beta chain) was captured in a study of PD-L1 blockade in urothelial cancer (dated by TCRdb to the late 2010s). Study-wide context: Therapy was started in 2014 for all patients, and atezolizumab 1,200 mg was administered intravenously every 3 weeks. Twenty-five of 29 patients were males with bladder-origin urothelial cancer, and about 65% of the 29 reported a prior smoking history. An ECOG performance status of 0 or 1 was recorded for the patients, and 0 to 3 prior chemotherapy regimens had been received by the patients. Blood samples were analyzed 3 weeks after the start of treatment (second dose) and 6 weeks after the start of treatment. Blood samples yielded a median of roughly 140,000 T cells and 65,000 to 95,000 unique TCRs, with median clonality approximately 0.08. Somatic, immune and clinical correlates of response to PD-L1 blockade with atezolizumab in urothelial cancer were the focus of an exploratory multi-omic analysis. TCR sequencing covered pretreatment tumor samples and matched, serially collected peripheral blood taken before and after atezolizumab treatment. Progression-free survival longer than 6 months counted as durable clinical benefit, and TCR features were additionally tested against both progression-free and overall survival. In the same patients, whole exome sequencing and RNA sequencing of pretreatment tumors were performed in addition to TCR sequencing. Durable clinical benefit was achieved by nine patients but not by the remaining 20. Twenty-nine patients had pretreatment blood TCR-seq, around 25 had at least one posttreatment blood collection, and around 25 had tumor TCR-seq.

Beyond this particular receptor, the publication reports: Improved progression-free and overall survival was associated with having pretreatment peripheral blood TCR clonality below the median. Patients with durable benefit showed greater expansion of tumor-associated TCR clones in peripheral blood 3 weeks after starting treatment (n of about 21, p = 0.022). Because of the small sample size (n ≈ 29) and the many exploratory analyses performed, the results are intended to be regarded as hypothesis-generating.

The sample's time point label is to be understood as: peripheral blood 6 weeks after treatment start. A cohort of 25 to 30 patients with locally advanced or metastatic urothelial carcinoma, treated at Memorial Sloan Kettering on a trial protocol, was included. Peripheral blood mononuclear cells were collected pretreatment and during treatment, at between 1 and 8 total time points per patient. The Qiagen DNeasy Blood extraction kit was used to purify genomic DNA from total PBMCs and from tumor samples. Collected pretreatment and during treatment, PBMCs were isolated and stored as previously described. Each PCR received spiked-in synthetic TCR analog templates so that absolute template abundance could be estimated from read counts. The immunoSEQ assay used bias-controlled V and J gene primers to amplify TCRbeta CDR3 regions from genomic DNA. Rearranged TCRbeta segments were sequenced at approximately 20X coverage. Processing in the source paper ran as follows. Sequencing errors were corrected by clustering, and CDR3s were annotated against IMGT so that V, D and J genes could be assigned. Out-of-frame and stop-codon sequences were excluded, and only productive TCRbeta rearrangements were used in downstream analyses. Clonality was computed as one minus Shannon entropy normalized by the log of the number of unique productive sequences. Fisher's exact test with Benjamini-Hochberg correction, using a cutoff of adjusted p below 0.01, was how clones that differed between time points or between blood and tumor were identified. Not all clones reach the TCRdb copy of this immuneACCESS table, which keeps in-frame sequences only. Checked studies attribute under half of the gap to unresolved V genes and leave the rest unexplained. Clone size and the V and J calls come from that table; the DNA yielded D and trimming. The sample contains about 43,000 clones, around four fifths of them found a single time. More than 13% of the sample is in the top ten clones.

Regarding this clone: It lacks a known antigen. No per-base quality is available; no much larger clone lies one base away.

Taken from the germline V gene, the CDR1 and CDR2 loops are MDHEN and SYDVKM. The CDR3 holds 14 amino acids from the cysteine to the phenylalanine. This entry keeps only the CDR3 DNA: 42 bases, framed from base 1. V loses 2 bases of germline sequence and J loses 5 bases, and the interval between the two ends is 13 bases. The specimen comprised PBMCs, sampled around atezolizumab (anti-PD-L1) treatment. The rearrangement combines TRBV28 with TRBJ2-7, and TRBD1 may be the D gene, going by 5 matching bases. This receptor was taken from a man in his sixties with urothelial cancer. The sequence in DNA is TGTGCCAGCAGTTTAGGGGCCTTGGGCCACGAGCAGTACTTC. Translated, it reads CASSLGALGHEQYF.